This TCR beta chain was found in a study of T cell repertoires in cytomegalovirus infection. In this sample, this clonotype turned up a few times. Its antigen is as yet unknown. TCRdb analysed the reads with MiXCR anew, one entry per CDR3 protein. The sample lists roughly 280,000 distinct CDR3 sequences; approximately 22% were seen once. The TCR sequence derives from a human donor in good health (CMV status not recorded). Some clones in this sample may be carry-over from other donors' samples. The material was cultured PBMCs, obtained from culture after CMV antigen stimulation.

In DNA form, the CDR3 reads TGCGCCAGCAGCTTGTCGGGACTAGCGGAAGAGACCCAGTACTTC. The encoded protein is CASSLSGLAEETQYF. This sequence joins TRBV5-1 and TRBJ2-5; 11 nucleotides agree with TRBD2. Trimming cost V 1 base and J 3 bases; bases outside gene matches: 2. CDR1 and CDR2 from the germline V gene are SGHRS and YFSETQ. The CDR3 totals 15 residues.